This T cell receptor beta chain was sequenced for a study of tumor-infiltrating lymphocytes in oesophageal squamous cell carcinoma. Each CDR3 protein is one row after TCRdb ran MiXCR on the PCR reads. The top ten clones hold 16% of a sample with some 14,000 distinct CDR3 sequences, around 50% of them seen once. The CDR3 comprises 15 residues, both ends counted. Germline CDR1 SGHTA, CDR2 FQGNSA. This clonotype was recorded a few times. No conserved phenylalanine or tryptophan is present at the end of the CDR3, so a read error is the likely explanation. No DNA is shown, since the ends of the CDR3 on it are uncertain; the CDR3 is the one TCRdb lists.

The sequence came from a male donor with esophageal squamous cell carcinoma. Source material: esophageal tumor tissue. The chain carries TRBV7-2 and TRBJ2-1; TRBD2 was called by the table and not checked on the DNA. The CDR3 loop reads CASSLLRDYEQYFGA.